These 20 T cell receptor beta chains were all obtained from the same sample, sequenced in a study of beta chain features in type 1 diabetes. Study results and limitations: Among all four CD4+ subsets, Type 1 diabetes patients had TCRB CDR3s that were moderately but significantly shorter.

Every bit of the isolated RNA underwent reverse transcription, so sequencing read expressed TCRB transcripts. Profiled with immunoSEQ multiplex PCR; TCRdb holds only in-frame clones, not every one. The sample shows hundreds of thousands of clones, over 12% of them seen only once. These receptors are not linked to any known antigen. Sequencing was done on a sample of naive CD4+ T cells from blood. The receptors come from a man in his late teens or twenties with type 1 diabetes.

V is TRBV15 and J is TRBJ2-6, with D possibly being TRBD2 (5 bases). CDR3 length: 13 residues. The ends were cut back, 10 bases at V and 0 bases at J, with 7 bases in the middle. The germline V gene encodes CDR1 LNHNV and CDR2 YYDKDF (reference sequence). The CDR3 nucleotides are TGTGCCAGCCGGGACTCTGGGGCCAACGTCCTGACTTTC. Translating gives CASRDSGANVLTF.

The chain joins TRBV7-3 to TRBJ2-1, with 9 bases fitting TRBD2. J was trimmed by 6 bases and V by 4 bases; bases with no gene match: 10. This CDR3 is 16 amino acids long. Germline V CDR1 and CDR2: SGHTA, FQGTGA. The CDR3 DNA reads as TGTGCCAGCAGCTCGGATCCTAGCGGGGCTCTCAATGAGCAGTTCTTC. It specifies CASSSDPSGALNEQFF.

The CDR3 nucleotides read TGTGCCAGCAGCTTCGACGGCTGGGGGGCGCGGAATGAGCAGTTCTTC. The encoded protein is CASSFDGWGARNEQFF. The V and J genes are TRBV13 and TRBJ2-1; D possibly uses TRBD1 or TRBD2 (6 bases each). CDR1 is PRHDT and CDR2 is FYEKMQ in the germline V gene (reference sequence). This CDR3 is 16 amino acids long. V was clipped by 3 bases and J by 7 bases, with 19 bases between them.

V is TRBV6-1 and J is TRBJ2-7; D is unclear. Trimming took off 6 bases at V and 9 bases at J, with 9 bases between the two ends. The CDR3 sequence is 10 residues long. Germline V gene sequence: CDR1 MNHNS, CDR2 SASEGT. CDR3 residues: CASRDGPQYF. The CDR3 DNA reads as TGTGCCAGCAGGGACGGGCCGCAGTACTTC.

The rearrangement uses TRBV6-5 and TRBJ1-2; 9 nucleotides agree with TRBD1. J was trimmed by 3 bases and V by 2 bases; bases with no gene match: 4. Germline CDR1 MNHEY, CDR2 SVGAGI. The CDR3 loop spans 15 amino acids. Here the CDR3 DNA reads TGTGCCAGCAGTTACACCGGACAGGGGCACTATGGCTACACCTTC. Its translation: CASSYTGQGHYGYTF.

The chain uses TRBV18 and TRBJ2-2; a weak D match, TRBD2 (6 bases). CDR1 KGHSH and CDR2 LQKENI come from the germline V gene. This CDR3 has 17 residues. Trimming cost V 4 bases and J 0 bases, with 15 bases left between them. The DNA for the CDR3 is TGTGCCAGCTCACTATCATTCAGCGGGTCGAACACCGGGGAGCTGTTTTTT. Protein sequence: CASSLSFSGSNTGELFF.

The chain combines TRBV12-5 with TRBJ2-1; D possibly corresponds to TRBD1 (6 bases). CDR3 length: 16 residues. CDR1 LGHNT and CDR2 FRNRAP come from the germline V gene. Trimming stripped 2 bases from V and 7 bases from J, with 18 bases between. CDR3 protein: CASGLPRGTVKNEQFF. The CDR3 bases are TGTGCTAGTGGTTTGCCCAGGGGTACTGTAAAGAATGAGCAGTTCTTC.

The table lists this clone with a few counts. The chain employs TRBV18 and TRBJ2-7; 8 nucleotides line up with TRBD1. The ends lost 3 bases at V and 2 bases at J; junction bases unmatched: 9. Germline V CDR1 and CDR2: KGHSH, LQKENI. The CDR3 sequence is 16 residues long. Here the CDR3 reads CASSPPGTGFTYEQYF. The CDR3 DNA sequence: TGTGCCAGCTCACCCCCCGGGACAGGATTCACCTACGAGCAGTACTTC.

V gene TRBV6-5 combines with J gene TRBJ2-3, with unresolved D. From germline, CDR1 is MNHEY and CDR2 SVGAGI. The CDR3 consists of 13 residues. The germline V and J ends were trimmed by 4 bases and 2 bases, with 7 bases remaining between them. The CDR3 sequence: CASSFDSTDTQYF. For the CDR3, the DNA is TGTGCCAGCAGTTTTGACTCCACAGATACGCAGTATTTT.

The chain links TRBV2 to TRBJ2-1, with 15 bases identical to TRBD2. V dropped 8 bases and J dropped 6; count of bases not matched to a gene: 2. Germline V gene data show CDR1 as SNHLY and CDR2 as FYNNEI. CDR3 length equals 14 residues. DNA for the CDR3: TGTGCCAGCGGACTAGCGGGAGGGTCCAATGAGCAGTTCTTC. Amino acids: CASGLAGGSNEQFF.

This sequence joins TRBV7-2 and TRBJ2-5; 7 nucleotides match TRBD2. CDR1 is SGHTA and CDR2 is FQGNSA in the germline V gene. This CDR3 has 17 amino acids. V shed 1 base, J shed 7 bases, and the junction held 15 bases outside the gene matches. CDR3 region: CASSLGTASGPRWTQYF. CDR3 sequence (DNA): TGTGCCAGCAGCTTAGGGACGGCTAGCGGACCTCGGTGGACCCAGTACTTC. The variable domain in full, with the rest retrieved from reference TRBV7-2 and TRBJ2-5, is GAGVSQSPSNKVTEKGKDVELRCDPISGHTALYWYRQSLGQGLEFLIYFQGNSAPDKSGLPSDRFSAERTGGSVSTLTIQRTQQEDSAVYLCASSLGTASGPRWTQYFGPGTRLLVL.

V and J are TRBV15 and TRBJ2-7; D remains ambiguous. The CDR3 covers 16 residues. The germline V gene has CDR1 LNHNV and CDR2 YYDKDF (reference sequence). With 2 bases removed from V and 5 bases from J, the gap between germline ends came to 19 bases. The CDR3 DNA reads as TGTGCCACCAGCAGACCCTTTCGAGCCCGGATGGACGAGCAGTACTTC. As protein: CATSRPFRARMDEQYF.

This clone was recorded a few times. V is TRBV11-1 and J is TRBJ1-2, with 8 bases matching TRBD1. The CDR3 spans 11 residues. From germline, CDR1 is SGHAT and CDR2 FQDESV (reference sequence). The CDR3 nucleotides read TGTGCGTCAGGGGGCGTCTATGGCTACACCTTC. This gives the protein CASGGVYGYTF.

A few counts support this clone. An end of the junction differs from the germline gene, which may be a read error. The chain couples TRBV25-1 to TRBJ1-6, with a tentative D call TRBD1 (5 bases). CDR3 length: 15 amino acids. Germline V lookup: CDR1 MGHDK, CDR2 SYGVNS. CDR3 bases: TGTGCCAGCAATTTGGGGACCTCCGATAATTCACCCCTCCACTTT. The encoded protein is CASNLGTSDNSPLHF.

This clone was seen a few times. Distinct nucleotide sequences in the sample also encode this CDR3. The chain joins TRBV7-2 to TRBJ2-7, with 10 bases aligning to TRBD1. The CDR3 is 14 residues long. Germline CDR1 and CDR2: SGHTA and FQGNSA. V was pared by 5 bases and J by 2 bases, with 3 bases of the junction left unmatched. This CDR3 reads CASSQGQGTYEQYF. CDR3 in DNA: TGTGCCAGCAGCCAGGGACAGGGGACCTACGAGCAGTACTTC.

J is TRBJ2-5 and V is TRBV6-5; D not certain. Germline CDR1 and CDR2: MNHEY and SVGAGI. This CDR3 has 12 residues. With 2 bases removed from V and 9 bases from J, the gap between germline ends came to 10 bases. This CDR3 is CASSYPLAAQYF. The CDR3 DNA follows: TGTGCCAGCAGTTACCCATTGGCGGCCCAGTACTTC.

This clone was observed a few times. V usage is TRBV5-1 and J usage is TRBJ2-5; TRBD2 matches at 7 bases. The J segment lost 4 bases and the V segment lost 0 bases, leaving 3 bases of the junction unmatched. Germline V lookup: CDR1 SGHRS, CDR2 YFSETQ. This CDR3 is built from 14 residues. CDR3 region: CASSLGGGAETQYF. The CDR3 region has the DNA TGCGCCAGCAGCTTGGGCGGGGGAGCAGAGACCCAGTACTTC.

The gene calls are TRBV7-9 and TRBJ2-3; 10 bases fit TRBD1. Per the germline V gene, CDR1 is SEHNR and CDR2 is FQNEAQ (reference sequence). This CDR3 has 15 residues. V dropped 4 bases and J dropped 3; count of bases not matched to a gene: 4. CDR3 coding DNA: TGTGCCAGCAGCTCTAAGGACAGGGGGACAGATACGCAGTATTTT. Amino acid sequence: CASSSKDRGTDTQYF.

This clone was counted only a few times. This chain links TRBV2 with TRBJ2-2, with D tentatively TRBD1 (6 bases). The V end lost 10 bases, the J end lost 7 bases, and 16 bases lay between the germline ends. From germline, CDR1 is SNHLY and CDR2 FYNNEI. CDR3 length equals 13 residues. CDR3 amino acids: CANRTVEFGELFF. The CDR3 nucleotides are TGTGCCAACAGGACAGTCGAGTTCGGGGAGCTGTTTTTT.

Comment on this clone: The same CDR3 can be traced to other DNA sequences in this sample. This chain links TRBV6-5 with TRBJ2-7, with 7 bases fitting TRBD2. Germline-derived CDR1 and CDR2 are MNHEY and SVGAGI. CDR3 length: 14 amino acids. V lost 0 bases, J lost 3 bases, and 2 bases stayed unmatched. This CDR3 reads CASSYSGGVYEQYF. Written as DNA, the CDR3 is TGTGCCAGCAGTTACTCGGGAGGGGTCTACGAGCAGTACTTC.